The present T cell receptor beta chain was sequenced within a study of shared clonotypes between healthy human individuals. Original processing methods: Without quality scores, immunoSEQ junctional reads could not be filtered like full-length reads. Libraries were prepared by immunoSEQ multiplex PCR; TCRdb keeps only in-frame clonotypes and omits some of them. V, J and clone size are taken as reported in that table, and D and trimming were inferred from the DNA itself. Of about 510,000 clones listed, roughly 95% were seen once; the top ten hold roughly 0.06%. Trimming shortened V by 3 bases and J by 6 bases, and 18 bases separated the two germline ends. This CDR3 contains 15 residues. Germline V gene lookup returns CDR1 KGHSH and CDR2 LQKENI.

The sample was naive CD4+ T cells sorted from blood. Subset defined: CD45RA+ positively selected. The clonotype was recovered from a woman in her thirties in good health. The chain recombines TRBV18 with TRBJ2-7; D possibly corresponds to TRBD2 (6 bases). CDR3 nucleotide sequence: TGTGCCAGCTCACCCTCTCGCGGGAAGGTAGTCGAGCAGTACTTC. This encodes CASSPSRGKVVEQYF.